Included here is one T cell receptor beta chain sequence, with context. What this receptor recognizes is not known. The sample belongs to a study of CXCR3-negative and CXCR3-positive naive CD8 T cells (dated by TCRdb to between 2018 and 2021). A note on the overall study: In total, about 135 million TRB reads were obtained, or roughly 1.5 +/- 0.3 million reads per library. For the TRBV-TRBJ cluster analysis, the naive subsets came from 5 donors, while the memory cells came from 3 donors. Diversity and physicochemical repertoire analyses covered over 10 donors pooled from two independent experiments. General conclusions and limits of the study: Because surface CD5, which is linked to self-reactivity in mice, was comparable between the naive subsets, TCR interaction strength was also inferred from the physicochemical properties of TRB CDR3s. Comparably high repertoire diversity was found in both naive subsets, whereas much lower repertoire diversity was found in memory CD8+ T cells. TRBV-TRBJ usage was similar between naive CXCR3-negative and CXCR3-positive cells from the same donor, while memory cells showed distinct patterns. Compared with CXCR3-negative naive cells, CXCR3-positive naive cells had TRB CDR3s with higher hydrophobicity (lower Kidera factor 4), lower energy, and higher strength and volume indices. CXCR3 expression partially decreased after cryopreservation, so most assays used freshly isolated PBMCs.

Each CD8+ T cell subset was flow-sorted in triplicate, with roughly 310,000 cells per subset placed directly into RLT lysis buffer. To exclude memory contaminants, naive CD8+ T cells were stringently defined as CD45RO-CCR7+CD27+CD95-. Using standard density gradient centrifugation, peripheral blood mononuclear cells were isolated from buffy coats. A FACSAria III was used to flow-sort naive CXCR3-negative and CXCR3-positive CD8+ T cells. Total RNA was extracted from sorted cells using an RNeasy Mini Kit. The sequencer listed for this sample is NextSeq 550. The Human TCR Profiling Kit (MiLaboratory) was used to prepare UMI-labeled 5' RACE TRB cDNA libraries. cDNA synthesis used the entire amount of extracted RNA, and PCR amplification then used the entire amount of cDNA produced. Libraries were prepared in parallel with an identical number of PCR cycles. The source study handled its data this way. MIGEC and MiXCR extracted about 50,000 +/- 10,000 unique UMI-labeled TRB cDNA molecules per library, requiring at least two reads per UMI. Each library averaged roughly 36,000 +/- 9,600 functional in-frame TRB CDR3 nucleotide clonotypes without stop codons. After downsampling to 5000 UMI-labeled TRB molecules per sample, diversity metrics such as normalized Shannon-Wiener and Chao1 were calculated in VDJtools. VDJtools computed clonotype-size-weighted physicochemical properties of the central five CDR3 residues: interaction energy, strength, volume and Kidera factor 4. Following reprocessing of the reads by TCRdb, the data hold one row per CDR3 protein sequence and no DNA is available. These V and J calls originate from TCRdb's pipeline instead of the authors' own analysis. The sample table records 55,000 to 65,000 distinct CDR3 sequences. About 4.6% of the sample rests with the top ten.

CDR1 and CDR2 were assigned from the germline V gene as MDHEN and SYDVKM. The CDR3 covers 16 residues, taking in both the cysteine and the phenylalanine. This entry has no DNA. This sequence originates from a human donor in good health. Some clones in this sample may be carry-over from other donors' samples. This receptor chain uses TRBV28 and TRBJ2-3; the TRBD1 assignment by TCRdb is unverifiable without DNA. Source material: naive CXCR3- CD8+ T cells from blood. The cell subset or site label corresponds to: CD45RO-CCR7+CD27+CD95- naive CD8+ T cells lacking CXCR3 (TNR3-). The CDR3 corresponds to CASSSPGQGAEDTQYF.